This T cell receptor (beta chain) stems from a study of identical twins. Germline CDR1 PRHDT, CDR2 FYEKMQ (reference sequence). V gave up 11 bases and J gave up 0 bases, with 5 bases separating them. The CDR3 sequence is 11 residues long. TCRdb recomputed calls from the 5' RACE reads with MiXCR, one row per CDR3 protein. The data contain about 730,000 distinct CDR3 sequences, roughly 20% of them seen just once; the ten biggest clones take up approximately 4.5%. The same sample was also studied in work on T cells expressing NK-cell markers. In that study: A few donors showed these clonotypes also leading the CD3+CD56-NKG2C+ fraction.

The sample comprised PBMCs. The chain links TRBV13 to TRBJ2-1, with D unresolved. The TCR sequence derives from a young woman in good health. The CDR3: CAASSYNEQFF. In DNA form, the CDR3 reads TGTGCCGCCAGCTCCTACAATGAGCAGTTCTTC. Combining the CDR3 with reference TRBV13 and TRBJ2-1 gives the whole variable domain AAGVIQSPRHLIKEKRETATLKCYPIPRHDTVYWYQQGPGQDPQFLISFYEKMQSDKGSIPDRFSAQQFSDYHSELNMSSLELGDSALYFCAASSYNEQFFGPGTRLTVL.